The 26 T cell receptor beta chains reported below all come from one sample, sequenced in a study of T cell repertoires in cytomegalovirus infection (dated by TCRdb to between 2018 and 2021). Sequencing used an Illumina HiSeq 1500. The public reads were run again by TCRdb, first through fastp at Q25 and then through MiXCR, and only productive beta chains were kept. Rows with one shared CDR3 protein collapse into an entry with the most common genes and DNA. The sample records under 350,000 distinct CDR3 sequences, about a tenth of which are singletons. In total, the top ten clones hold about 2.3% of the sample. Sequenced: PBMCs. Receptors were obtained from a human donor in good health (CMV status not recorded). Some clones in this sample may be carry-over from other donors' samples.

This clonotype was detected ten times or more. The genes are TRBV7-9 and TRBJ2-1, with D unclear. The germline V and J ends were trimmed by 2 bases and 3 bases, with 5 bases remaining between them. CDR1 is SEHNR and CDR2 is FQNEAQ in the germline V gene (reference sequence). CDR3 length: 13 residues. CDR3 coding DNA: TGTGCCAGCAGCTTATCGGGCTACAATGAGCAGTTCTTC. This sequence encodes CASSLSGYNEQFF.

This clonotype showed up many times. This chain connects TRBV14 to TRBJ2-2; no clear D gene. Trimming cost V 1 base and J 0 bases, with 9 bases left between them. Germline V gene lookup returns CDR1 SGHDN and CDR2 FVKESK. This CDR3 is 16 amino acids long. The CDR3 loop reads CASSQVTLTNTGELFF. The CDR3 nucleotides read TGTGCCAGCAGCCAAGTAACACTAACGAACACCGGGGAGCTGTTTTTT. Variable domain in full (rest from reference TRBV14 and TRBJ2-2): EAGVTQFPSHSVIEKGQTVTLRCDPISGHDNLYWYRRVMGKEIKFLLHFVKESKQDESGMPNNRFLAERTGGTYSTLKVQPAELEDSGVYFCASSQVTLTNTGELFFGEGSRLTVL.

This clonotype was found many times. The V gene is TRBV6-1, the J gene TRBJ2-2, with 7 bases identical to TRBD1. Germline V gene lookup returns CDR1 MNHNS and CDR2 SASEGT. This CDR3 has 16 residues. V dropped 4 bases and J dropped 5; count of bases not matched to a gene: 10. CDR3: CASSGGQRGPTGELFF. The CDR3 DNA reads as TGTGCCAGCAGTGGAGGACAGAGGGGGCCTACCGGGGAGCTGTTTTTT.

This clonotype was seen a few times. This chain connects TRBV20-1 to TRBJ2-1; D is unclear. The germline V gene encodes CDR1 DFQATT and CDR2 SNEGSKA (reference sequence). V was trimmed by 4 bases and J by 6 bases, leaving 7 bases between them. This CDR3 is built from 11 residues. CDR3 residues: CSANFLNEQFF. CDR3 nucleotide sequence: TGCAGTGCTAACTTCCTCAATGAGCAGTTCTTC.

This clonotype has ten or more counts. The chain links TRBV9 to TRBJ2-1; D may be TRBD2 (5 bases). The length of the CDR3 is 13 residues. In germline, CDR1 is SGDLS, CDR2 YYNGEE. Trimming pared 1 base from V and 7 bases from J, leaving 9 bases between. The CDR3 sequence: CASSVSRGNEQFF. The CDR3 DNA follows: TGTGCCAGCAGCGTAAGCCGGGGAAATGAGCAGTTCTTC. The whole variable domain, filled in from reference TRBV9 and TRBJ2-1, reads DSGVTQTPKHLITATGQRVTLRCSPRSGDLSVYWYQQSLDQGLQFLIQYYNGEERAKGNILERFSAQQFPDLHSELNLSSLELGDSALYFCASSVSRGNEQFFGPGTRLTVL.

This clonotype was seen ten or more times. The gene calls are TRBV7-2 and TRBJ2-2, with TRBD2 as a possible D gene (6 bases). Deletions cut 4 bases from V and 1 base from J, with 13 bases between. The CDR3 sequence is 16 residues long. Germline-derived CDR1 and CDR2 are SGHTA and FQGNSA. CDR3 in DNA: TGTGCCAGCAGCTCTACCGGGAGTCTGAACACCGGGGAGCTGTTTTTT. Translated, it gives CASSSTGSLNTGELFF.

Ten or more counts support this clonotype. V gene TRBV28 combines with J gene TRBJ2-1; 11 bases agree with TRBD2. Germline V lookup: CDR1 MDHEN, CDR2 SYDVKM. The ends lost 4 bases at V and 9 bases at J; junction bases unmatched: 8. The CDR3 runs 15 residues. The CDR3 here is CASSSLAGGRTEQFF. The CDR3 DNA follows: TGTGCCAGCAGTTCCTTAGCGGGGGGGCGGACTGAGCAGTTCTTC.

This clonotype has a count of ten or more. The genes are TRBV20-1 and TRBJ2-4, with D maybe TRBD1 (6 bases). Looked up from germline, CDR1 is DFQATT and CDR2 is SNEGSKA (reference sequence). The CDR3 length is 12 residues. Trimming left V 4 bases short and J 6 bases short, with 10 bases between. The CDR3 spells CSAKTGLNIQYF. CDR3 sequence (DNA): TGCAGTGCTAAAACAGGGCTAAACATTCAGTACTTC.

At least ten counts were recorded for this clonotype. V and J are TRBV6-2 or TRBV6-3 and TRBJ2-5; unclear D gene. Germline CDR1 and CDR2: MNHEY and SVGEGT. Trimming stripped 2 bases from V and 3 bases from J, with 13 bases between. The CDR3 loop spans 15 amino acids. The CDR3 DNA reads as TGTGCCAGCAGTTACAGTTGGGCATTTGAAGAGACCCAGTACTTC. Translated, it gives CASSYSWAFEETQYF.

There are many counts of this clonotype. The chain is built from TRBV4-2 and TRBJ2-3; TRBD2 matches 11 bases. Germline CDR1 reads LGHNA; CDR2 reads YNFKEQ. V shed 2 bases and J 5 bases; nucleotides not matched to a gene: 6. The CDR3 has 16 amino acids. The CDR3 reads CASSQKTSGGGDTQYF. In nucleotides, the CDR3 is TGTGCCAGCAGCCAAAAAACTAGCGGGGGAGGAGATACGCAGTATTTT.

This clonotype was seen repeatedly, ten times or more. CDR3 region: CASSLGGDSYEQYF. DNA of the CDR3: TGTGCCAGCAGCTTGGGGGGGGACTCCTACGAGCAGTACTTC. The J gene is TRBJ2-7, the V gene TRBV7-6, with 7 bases identical to TRBD2. Per germline, CDR1 SGHVS and CDR2 FNYEAQ. This CDR3 contains 14 residues. V was clipped by 3 bases and J by 0 bases; unmatched bases: 2.

In regard to this clonotype: A much more abundant neighbour one base away suggests this may be a read error. This chain links TRBV20-1 with TRBJ2-5, with D unclear. The CDR3 consists of 18 residues. Germline V gene data show CDR1 as DFQATT and CDR2 as SNEGSKA (reference sequence). Between the trimmed V and J ends, which lost 2 bases and 1 base, there was a span of 23 bases. In DNA form, the CDR3 reads TGCAGTGCTAGAAGGGTTAGGCTTGTCCTAATAGGCCAAGAGACCCAGTACTTC. Translating it yields CSARRVRLVLIGQETQYF.

There are many counts of this clonotype. The chain recombines TRBV11-2 with TRBJ2-2; a possible D gene is TRBD2 (7 bases). The CDR3 length is 17 residues. Trimming shortened V by 5 bases and J by 6 bases, and 22 bases separated the two germline ends. Germline values: CDR1 SGHAT, CDR2 FQNNGV. Here the CDR3 DNA reads TGTGCCAGCAGCCTGCTGAAGGGGGGGGGCCGATCCGGGGAGCTGTTTTTT. Protein product: CASSLLKGGGRSGELFF.

This clonotype was picked up a small number of times. The rearrangement links TRBV28 to TRBJ1-2; 7 bases align to TRBD1. Germline CDR1 is MDHEN and CDR2 is SYDVKM. This CDR3 is built from 15 residues. V was clipped by 2 bases and J by 2 bases; unmatched bases: 5. The CDR3 bases are TGTGCCAGCAGTTTACCTGGACAGGCAAACTATGGCTACACCTTC. Translated: CASSLPGQANYGYTF.

The table lists this clonotype with many counts. This chain uses TRBV28 with TRBJ2-7, with D hard to call. The CDR3 is 15 amino acids. Germline CDR1 MDHEN, CDR2 SYDVKM. Trimming removed 3 bases at V and 2 bases at J, with 14 bases between. The CDR3 protein is CASSLNFGVPYEQYV. In DNA, the CDR3 is TGTGCCAGCAGTTTGAATTTTGGGGTTCCCTACGAGCAGTACGTC.

This clonotype was recorded many times. The chain employs TRBV28 and TRBJ2-7, with 7 nucleotides matching TRBD1. V shed 4 bases, J shed 4 bases, and the junction held 4 bases outside the gene matches. CDR3 length equals 13 residues. Germline CDR1 is MDHEN and CDR2 is SYDVKM. Here the CDR3 DNA reads TGTGCCAGCAGTTCAGAGACAGGGTACGAGCAGTACGTC. Translated: CASSSETGYEQYV.

This clonotype has only a few counts. The chain employs TRBV19 and TRBJ2-6; TRBD2 might be the D (6 bases). The germline V gene encodes CDR1 LNHDA and CDR2 SQIVND (reference sequence). The CDR3 loop spans 17 amino acids. The V end was cut by 6 bases, the J end by 0 bases, with 15 bases between. The CDR3 DNA sequence: TGTGCCAGTAGGGAGGGGCAGCTTCTCTCTGGGGCCAACGTCCTGACTTTC. This encodes CASREGQLLSGANVLTF.

This clonotype was recorded a few times. The chain links TRBV3-1 to TRBJ1-1; D uncertain. CDR1 is LGHDT, CDR2 YNNKEL, per germline (reference sequence). This CDR3 has 16 amino acids. V shed 1 base and J shed 1 base, with 13 bases lying between them. The CDR3 region has the DNA TGTGCCAGCAGCCAAGTGGGTGGAGTTACGAACACTGAAGCTTTCTTT. Translated, it gives CASSQVGGVTNTEAFF.

This clonotype was detected a few times. This sequence joins TRBV20-1 and TRBJ2-1; possibly TRBD1 or TRBD2 for D (6 bases each). Germline V gene lookup returns CDR1 DFQATT and CDR2 SNEGSKA (reference sequence). The CDR3 has 14 amino acids. V gave up 3 bases and J gave up 5 bases, with 14 bases separating them. CDR3 region: CSASRGELNNEQFF. The CDR3 DNA reads TGCAGTGCTAGTAGGGGGGAACTTAACAATGAGCAGTTCTTC.

In its sample, this clonotype was seen many times. The chain recombines TRBV7-9 with TRBJ1-2; D perhaps matches TRBD1 (6 bases). The CDR3 extends over 15 amino acids. Germline V lookup: CDR1 SEHNR, CDR2 FQNEAQ (reference sequence). Trimming shortened V by 3 bases and J by 5 bases, and 16 bases separated the two germline ends. The CDR3 loop is CASSFVQGGPYGYTF. The CDR3, as DNA: TGTGCCAGCAGCTTCGTCCAAGGGGGGCCTTATGGCTACACCTTC.

This clonotype was seen a handful of times. This rearrangement joins TRBV12-5 to TRBJ2-5; D tentatively fits TRBD1 or TRBD2 (5 bases each). Germline V gene lookup returns CDR1 LGHNT and CDR2 FRNRAP. Trimming removed 7 bases at V and 2 bases at J, with 8 bases between. The CDR3 runs 12 residues. The CDR3 spells CASAGTQETQYF. The CDR3 bases are TGTGCTAGTGCCGGGACGCAAGAGACCCAGTACTTC.

This clonotype appeared many times. The CDR3 is CASSLEARSYEQYV. The DNA of the CDR3 is TGTGCCAGCAGCTTAGAGGCCAGATCCTACGAGCAGTACGTC. J is TRBJ2-7 and V is TRBV7-2, with D uncertain. CDR1 is SGHTA, CDR2 FQGNSA, per germline. This CDR3 has 14 amino acids. With 1 base removed from V and 1 base from J, the gap between germline ends came to 8 bases.

This clonotype was detected a few times. This rearrangement joins TRBV12-3 or TRBV12-4 to TRBJ1-5; weak D call: TRBD1 (5 bases). This CDR3 is built from 15 residues. V lost 5 bases and J 0 bases, leaving 11 bases between the germline ends. The CDR3 DNA reads TGTGCCAGCAGTCCCACAGGATTTAGCAATCAGCCCCAGCATTTT. It encodes CASSPTGFSNQPQHF.

This clonotype was recorded at least ten times. The gene calls are TRBV7-3 and TRBJ2-7, with 10 nucleotides matching TRBD1. Germline CDR1 and CDR2: SGHTA and FQGTGA. The length of the CDR3 is 16 residues. V dropped 5 bases and J dropped 0; count of bases not matched to a gene: 7. This CDR3 reads CASSPTGTGDSYEQYV. The CDR3 nucleotides read TGTGCCAGCAGCCCTACCGGGACAGGGGACTCCTACGAGCAGTACGTC.

The sample holds many counts of this clonotype. The chain couples TRBV29-1 to TRBJ2-5; 15 nucleotides agree with TRBD2. Germline V lookup: CDR1 SQVTM, CDR2 ANQGSEA. V lost 4 bases, J lost 4 bases, and 7 bases stayed unmatched. This CDR3 is 16 amino acids long. The CDR3 DNA reads TGCAGCGTTGCAGGACTAGCGGGGGGGCGTGGAGAGACCCAGTACTTC. Translated: CSVAGLAGGRGETQYF.

In its sample, this clonotype was seen many times. The chain carries TRBV6-2 or TRBV6-3 and TRBJ1-2; possibly TRBD1 for D (5 bases). CDR1 and CDR2 (germline): MNHEY, SVGEGT. The CDR3 totals 15 residues. Trimming pared 5 bases from V and 3 bases from J, leaving 16 bases between. The CDR3 DNA sequence: TGTGCCAGCAGTCCCGGGACGTCTGGGCACTATGGCTACACCTTC. Its protein product is CASSPGTSGHYGYTF.